One sample yielded the 7 T cell receptor beta chains listed below, sequenced in a study of CD8+ T cells in alopecia areata (dated by TCRdb to 2016 to 2019). According to the study, the label for this sample's time point signals: less than 30 weeks on oral tofacitinib. The sample's treatment or condition label is to be understood as: oral pan-JAK inhibitor, 5-10 mg twice daily. Library method: the immunoSEQ multiplex PCR assay. RNA was extracted from all samples and reverse transcribed into cDNA as template for TCR sequencing. TCRdb's version of the immuneACCESS table is confined to in-frame rearrangements and falls short of the full clone set. An unresolved V gene accounts for under half of the shortfall where checked; the remainder is of unknown origin. The sample records some 110,000 clones, around 53% of which are singletons. The ten largest account for 12% of the sample. The input for sequencing was CD8+ T cells sorted from blood, taken at week 24, from a patient treated with tofacitinib. Receptor source: a human donor with alopecia areata.

The gene calls are TRBV29-1 and TRBJ1-1; maybe TRBD1 (5 bases). Germline V gene lookup returns CDR1 SQVTM and CDR2 ANQGSEA. The V end lost 3 bases, the J end lost 3 bases, and 8 bases lay between the germline ends. The CDR3 runs to 12 residues. The chain's CDR3 is CSVDRGDTEAFF. The CDR3 DNA sequence: TGCAGCGTTGATAGGGGCGACACTGAAGCTTTCTTT.

This chain links TRBV2 with TRBJ2-3; 7 nucleotides agree with TRBD1. The junction had 9 bases not matched to a gene; V was cut back by 7 bases and J by 2 bases. The germline V gene encodes CDR1 SNHLY and CDR2 FYNNEI. The CDR3 extends over 15 amino acids. In DNA, the CDR3 is TGTGCCAGCACAGGGGACAGAGCCCTCACAGATACGCAGTATTTT. Its protein product is CASTGDRALTDTQYF.

The DNA of the CDR3 is TGTGCCAGCAGCTTATCACAGGGGGCGATCACCTACGAGCAGTACTTC. It codes for CASSLSQGAITYEQYF. The rearrangement links TRBV7-2 to TRBJ2-7, with 9 nucleotides matching TRBD1. Germline V gives CDR1 SGHTA, CDR2 FQGNSA. The length of the CDR3 is 16 residues. J gave up 2 bases and V 2 bases, and 7 bases lay outside the gene matches.

The chain couples TRBV6-5 to TRBJ2-1; a possible D gene is TRBD1 (5 bases). CDR1 and CDR2 (germline): MNHEY, SVGAGI. The CDR3 runs 14 residues. V lost 6 bases, J lost 0 bases, and 9 bases lay in between. The CDR3 DNA is TGTGCCAGCAGCACGGACAACTCCTACAATGAGCAGTTCTTC. Its translation: CASSTDNSYNEQFF.

This clone was seen ten or more times. V usage is TRBV5-4 and J usage is TRBJ2-2, with D possibly being TRBD1 (5 bases). The CDR3 is made up of 15 amino acids. The germline V gene encodes CDR1 SGHNT and CDR2 YYREEE (reference sequence). Trimming cost V 4 bases and J 3 bases, with 13 bases left between them. CDR3 protein: CASSPKGRDTGELFF. CDR3 DNA: TGTGCCAGCAGCCCGAAGGGCAGGGACACCGGGGAGCTGTTTTTT.

This sequence joins TRBV15 and TRBJ1-2, with D unresolved. Trimming removed 5 bases at V and 6 bases at J, with 16 bases between. The CDR3 extends over 14 amino acids. The germline gives CDR1 LNHNV, CDR2 YYDKDF (reference sequence). CDR3 in amino acids: CATSPAATSNGYTF. In nucleotides, the CDR3 is TGTGCCACCAGCCCCGCCGCGACGTCGAATGGCTACACCTTC.

The V gene is TRBV7-8, the J gene TRBJ1-1; perhaps TRBD1 as D (5 bases). V was clipped by 0 bases and J by 7 bases, with 9 bases between them. Germline lookup yields CDR1 SGHVS and CDR2 FQNEAQ. The CDR3 has 13 residues. The DNA of the CDR3 is TGTGCCAGCAGCTTAGCGCTCAGGGTTGAAGCTTTCTTT. Its translation: CASSLALRVEAFF.